A selection of T cell receptor beta chains follows, all from one sample in a study of Ad26.COV2.S vaccination and SARS-CoV-2 variants. The method was immunoSEQ multiplex PCR; TCRdb's version includes in-frame clones alone and lacks a portion of them. In the table there are under 550,000 clones, around nine tenths of which are singletons. The starting material was peripheral blood, obtained in a trial of Ad26.COV2.S vaccine versus placebo. The source is a person aged 18 to 65 who received the Ad26.COV2.S COVID-19 vaccine or a placebo. Each CDR3 is given with its conserved first and last residue. The D gene is left open where the match is weak. Expanded clones get a size class; other rows say once, few or many, or leave the size out.

size: .; J: TRBJ1-1; D: .; V: TRBV11-3; CDR3: CASSLVSGGGTEAFF; DNA: TGTGCCAGCAGCTTAGTTAGTGGGGGGGGCACTGAAGCTTTCTTT
size: once; J: TRBJ2-3; D: .; V: TRBV20-1; CDR3: CSASGADTQYF; DNA: TGCAGTGCTAGTGGCGCAGATACGCAGTATTTT
size: .; J: TRBJ2-2; D: .; V: TRBV30; CDR3: CAWSWGIGELFF; DNA: TGTGCCTGGAGTTGGGGAATCGGGGAGCTGTTTTTT
size: .; J: TRBJ2-7; D: .; V: TRBV11-3; CDR3: CASSSPADPYEQYF; DNA: TGTGCCAGCAGCTCGCCAGCGGATCCCTACGAGCAGTACTTC
size: .; J: TRBJ2-1; D: .; V: TRBV9; CDR3: CASSESPGNEQFF; DNA: TGTGCCAGCAGCGAGAGCCCGGGGAATGAGCAGTTCTTC
size: .; J: TRBJ2-7; D: .; V: TRBV6-5; CDR3: CASRQDSYEQYF; DNA: TGTGCCAGCAGGCAGGACAGCTACGAGCAGTACTTC
size: once; J: TRBJ2-7; D: .; V: TRBV27; CDR3: CASSLYLGSDYEQYF; DNA: TGTGCCAGCAGTTTATATCTCGGCAGTGACTACGAGCAGTACTTC
size: .; J: TRBJ1-3; D: .; V: TRBV27; CDR3: CASSLSAGSGNTIYF; DNA: TGTGCCAGCAGTTTAAGCGCGGGCTCTGGAAACACCATATATTTT
size: once; J: TRBJ2-4; D: TRBD1; V: TRBV2; CDR3: CASRTGVAKNIQYF; DNA: TGTGCCAGTAGGACAGGGGTAGCCAAAAACATTCAGTACTTC
size: .; J: TRBJ2-5; D: .; V: TRBV11-3; CDR3: CASSCGPGLVSSTYNF; DNA: TGTGCCAGCAGCTGCGGACCGGGACTGGTATCCTCGACCTATAACTTC
size: .; J: TRBJ2-5; D: TRBD1; V: TRBV2; CDR3: CASRPDRGLSETQYF; DNA: TGTGCCAGCAGGCCAGACAGGGGCCTTTCTGAGACCCAGTACTTC
size: .; J: TRBJ2-5; D: TRBD1; V: TRBV27; CDR3: CASSSYSGQAPSETQYF; DNA: TGTGCCAGCAGTTCCTACTCGGGACAGGCTCCTTCTGAGACCCAGTACTTC
size: .; J: TRBJ2-2; D: TRBD2; V: TRBV6-2/TRBV6-3; CDR3: CASSFSFSGRKYTGELFF; DNA: TGTGCCAGCAGTTTTAGTTTTAGCGGGAGAAAGTACACCGGGGAGCTGTTTTTT
size: .; J: TRBJ2-1; D: TRBD2; V: TRBV9; CDR3: CASSPPGTSGYNEQFF; DNA: TGTGCCAGCAGCCCTCCCGGGACTAGCGGATACAATGAGCAGTTCTTC
size: .; J: TRBJ2-7; D: TRBD2; V: TRBV7-3; CDR3: CASSRTSGLYEQYF; DNA: TGTGCCAGCAGCCGGACTAGCGGACTGTACGAGCAGTACTTC
size: .; J: TRBJ1-2; D: TRBD1; V: TRBV5-6; CDR3: CASSAGTDIMNYGYTF; DNA: TGTGCCAGCAGCGCCGGGACAGACATTATGAACTATGGCTACACCTTC
size: .; J: TRBJ2-7; D: .; V: TRBV5-4; CDR3: CASSLNNEQYF; DNA: TGTGCCAGCAGCTTGAACAACGAGCAGTACTTC
size: few; J: TRBJ1-2; D: .; V: TRBV4-1; CDR3: CASSQVLTANYGYTF; DNA: TGCGCCAGCAGCCAAGTCCTGACAGCAAACTATGGCTACACCTTC
size: .; J: TRBJ2-6; D: .; V: TRBV7-9; CDR3: CASSAQGSGANVLTF; DNA: TGTGCCAGCAGCGCACAGGGCTCTGGGGCCAACGTCCTGACTTTC
size: .; J: TRBJ2-7; D: .; V: TRBV4-2; CDR3: CASSGGQGRVYEQYF; DNA: TGTGCCAGCAGCGGAGGGCAGGGGAGGGTCTACGAGCAGTACTTC
size: .; J: TRBJ2-7; D: TRBD2; V: TRBV4-3; CDR3: CASSQVSGLAGGNEQYF; DNA: TGCGCCAGCAGCCAAGTCTCGGGACTAGCGGGAGGGAACGAGCAGTACTTC
size: .; J: TRBJ1-5; D: TRBD1; V: TRBV10-3; CDR3: CAISESRTGPDQPQHF; DNA: TGTGCCATCAGTGAGTCGAGGACAGGGCCCGATCAGCCCCAGCATTTT
size: once; J: TRBJ2-7; D: TRBD2; V: TRBV6-5; CDR3: CASRGGGYEQYF; DNA: TGTGCCAGCAGGGGCGGGGGGTACGAGCAGTACTTC
size: .; J: TRBJ2-4; D: TRBD2; V: TRBV19; CDR3: CASSATSGPNIQYF; DNA: TGTGCCAGTAGTGCGACTAGCGGTCCAAACATTCAGTACTTC